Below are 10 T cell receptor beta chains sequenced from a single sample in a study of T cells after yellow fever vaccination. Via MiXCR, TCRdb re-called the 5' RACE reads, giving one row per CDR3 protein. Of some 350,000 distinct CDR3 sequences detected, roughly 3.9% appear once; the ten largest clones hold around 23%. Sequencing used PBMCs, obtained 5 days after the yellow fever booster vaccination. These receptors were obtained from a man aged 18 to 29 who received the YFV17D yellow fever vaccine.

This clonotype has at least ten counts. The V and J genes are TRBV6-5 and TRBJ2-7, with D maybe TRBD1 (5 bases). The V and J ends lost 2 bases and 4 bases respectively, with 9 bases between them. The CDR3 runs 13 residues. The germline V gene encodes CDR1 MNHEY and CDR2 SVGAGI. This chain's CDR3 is CASSYGRQYEQYF. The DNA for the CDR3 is TGTGCCAGCAGTTACGGAAGACAGTACGAGCAGTACTTC.

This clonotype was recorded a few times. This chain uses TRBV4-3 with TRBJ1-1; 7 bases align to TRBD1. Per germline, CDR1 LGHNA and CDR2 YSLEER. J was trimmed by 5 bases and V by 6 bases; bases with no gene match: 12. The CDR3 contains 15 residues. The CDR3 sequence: CASSHLDRDGTEAFF. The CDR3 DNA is TGCGCCAGCAGTCACCTAGACAGGGACGGAACTGAAGCTTTCTTT.

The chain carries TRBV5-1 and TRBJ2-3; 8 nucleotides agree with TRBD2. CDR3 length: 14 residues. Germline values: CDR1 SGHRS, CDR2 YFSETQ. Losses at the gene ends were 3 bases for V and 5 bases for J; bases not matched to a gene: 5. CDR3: CASSSTSDGDTQYF. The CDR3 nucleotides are TGCGCCAGCAGCTCGACTAGCGATGGAGATACGCAGTATTTT.

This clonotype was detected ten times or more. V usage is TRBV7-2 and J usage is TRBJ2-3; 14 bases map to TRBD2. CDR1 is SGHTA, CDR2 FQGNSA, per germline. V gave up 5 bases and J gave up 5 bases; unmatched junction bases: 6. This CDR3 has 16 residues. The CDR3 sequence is CASSKTSGGARDTQYF. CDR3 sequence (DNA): TGTGCCAGCAGCAAGACTAGCGGGGGGGCCAGAGATACGCAGTATTTT.

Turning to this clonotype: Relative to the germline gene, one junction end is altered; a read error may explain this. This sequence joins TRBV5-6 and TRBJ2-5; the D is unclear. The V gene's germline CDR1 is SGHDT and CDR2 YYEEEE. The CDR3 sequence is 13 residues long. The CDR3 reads CASNFGLQETHYF. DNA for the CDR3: TGTGCCAGCAACTTCGGGCTACAAGAGACCCATTACTTC.

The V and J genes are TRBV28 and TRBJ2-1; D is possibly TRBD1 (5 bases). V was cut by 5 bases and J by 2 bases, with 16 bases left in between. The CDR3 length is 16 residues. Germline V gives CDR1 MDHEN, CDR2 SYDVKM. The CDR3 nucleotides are TGTGCCAGCAGTCCATGGGGCGTCTCCCCCTACAATGAGCAGTTCTTC. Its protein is CASSPWGVSPYNEQFF.

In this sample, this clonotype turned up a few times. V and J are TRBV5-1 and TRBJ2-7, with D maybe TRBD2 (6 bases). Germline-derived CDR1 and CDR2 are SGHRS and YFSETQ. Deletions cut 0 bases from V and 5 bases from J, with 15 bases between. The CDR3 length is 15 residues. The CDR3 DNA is TGCGCCAGCAGCTTGGTCCCGGACTACCAACACGAGCAGTACGTC. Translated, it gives CASSLVPDYQHEQYV.

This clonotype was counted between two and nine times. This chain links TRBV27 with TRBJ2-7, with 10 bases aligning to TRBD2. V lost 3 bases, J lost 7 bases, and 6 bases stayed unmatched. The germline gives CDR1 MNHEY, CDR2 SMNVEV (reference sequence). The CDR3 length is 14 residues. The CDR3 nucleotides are TGTGCCAGCAGTTTGGCTAGCGGGGGTGGGGAGCAGTACGTC. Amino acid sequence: CASSLASGGGEQYV.

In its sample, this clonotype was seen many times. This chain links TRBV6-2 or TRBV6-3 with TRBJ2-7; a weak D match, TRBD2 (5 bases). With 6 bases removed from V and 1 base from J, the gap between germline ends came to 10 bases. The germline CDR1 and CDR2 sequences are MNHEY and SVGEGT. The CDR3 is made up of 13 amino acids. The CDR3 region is CASSQDFSYEQYV. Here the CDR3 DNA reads TGTGCCAGCAGCCAGGACTTTTCCTACGAGCAGTACGTC.

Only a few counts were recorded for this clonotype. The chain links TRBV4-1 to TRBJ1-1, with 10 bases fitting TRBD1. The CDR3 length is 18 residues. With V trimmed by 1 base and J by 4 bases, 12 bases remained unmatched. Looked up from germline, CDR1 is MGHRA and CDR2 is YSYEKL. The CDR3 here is CASSQVPLLGQGTTEAFF. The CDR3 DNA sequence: TGCGCCAGCAGCCAAGTCCCCCTTTTGGGACAGGGGACCACTGAAGCTTTCTTT.